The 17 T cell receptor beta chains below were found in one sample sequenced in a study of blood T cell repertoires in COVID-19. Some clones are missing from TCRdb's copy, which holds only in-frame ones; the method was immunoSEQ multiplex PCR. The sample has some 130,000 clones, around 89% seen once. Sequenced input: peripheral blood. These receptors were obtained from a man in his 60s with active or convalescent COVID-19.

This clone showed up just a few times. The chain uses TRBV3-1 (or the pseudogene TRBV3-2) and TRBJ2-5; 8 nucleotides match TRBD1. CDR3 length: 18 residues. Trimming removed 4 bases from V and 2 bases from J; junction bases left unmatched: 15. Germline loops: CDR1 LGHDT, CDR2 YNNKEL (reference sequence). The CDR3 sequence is CASSPRGLTRLAQETQYF. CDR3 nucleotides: TGTGCCAGCAGCCCCAGGGGGCTAACGCGCCTAGCGCAAGAGACCCAGTACTTC.

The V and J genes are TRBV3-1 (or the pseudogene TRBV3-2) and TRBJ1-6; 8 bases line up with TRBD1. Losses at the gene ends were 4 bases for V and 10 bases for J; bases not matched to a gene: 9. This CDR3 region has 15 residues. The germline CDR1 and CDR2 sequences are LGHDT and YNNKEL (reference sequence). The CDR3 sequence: CASSRQTGGHSPLHF. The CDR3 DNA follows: TGTGCCAGCAGCCGCCAAACAGGGGGACACTCACCCCTCCACTTT.

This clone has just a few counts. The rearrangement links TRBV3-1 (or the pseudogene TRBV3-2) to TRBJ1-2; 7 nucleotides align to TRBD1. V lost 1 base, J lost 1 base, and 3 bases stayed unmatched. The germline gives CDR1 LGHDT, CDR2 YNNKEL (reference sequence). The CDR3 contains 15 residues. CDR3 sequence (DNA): TGTGCCAGCAGCCAAGGGTCAGGGGGTAACTATGGCTACACCTTC. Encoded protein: CASSQGSGGNYGYTF.

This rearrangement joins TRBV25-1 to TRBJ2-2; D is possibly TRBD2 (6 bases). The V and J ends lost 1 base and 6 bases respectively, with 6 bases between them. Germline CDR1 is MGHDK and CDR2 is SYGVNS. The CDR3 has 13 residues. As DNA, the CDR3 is TGTGCCAGCAGTGAATGGGAGGCCGGGGAGCTGTTTTTT. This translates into CASSEWEAGELFF. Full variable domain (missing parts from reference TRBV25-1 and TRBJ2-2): EADIYQTPRYLVIGTGKKITLECSQTMGHDKMYWYQQDPGMELHLIHYSYGVNSTEKGDLSSESTVSRIRTEHFPLTLESARPSHTSQYLCASSEWEAGELFFGEGSRLTVL.

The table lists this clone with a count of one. As DNA, the CDR3 is TGTGCCAGCAGCCCCGGAGGGGCCCAAGAGACCCAGTACTTC. Protein sequence: CASSPGGAQETQYF. The gene calls are TRBV6-6 and TRBJ2-5; maybe TRBD2 (6 bases). Trimming stripped 6 bases from V and 1 base from J, with 12 bases between. CDR1 MNHNY and CDR2 SVGAGI come from the germline V gene (reference sequence). The CDR3 covers 14 residues.

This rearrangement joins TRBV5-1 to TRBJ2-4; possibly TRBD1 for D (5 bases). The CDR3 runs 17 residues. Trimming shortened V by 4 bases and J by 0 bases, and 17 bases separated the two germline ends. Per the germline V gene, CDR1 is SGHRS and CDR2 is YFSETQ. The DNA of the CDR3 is TGCGCCAGCAGCCTTGGCACGGTTGGACAAGCCAAAAACATTCAGTACTTC. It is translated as CASSLGTVGQAKNIQYF.

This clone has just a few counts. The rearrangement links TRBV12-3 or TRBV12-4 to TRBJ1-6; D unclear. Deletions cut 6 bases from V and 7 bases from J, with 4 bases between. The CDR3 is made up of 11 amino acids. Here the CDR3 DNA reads TGTGCCAGCAGCGGGAATTCACCCCTCCACTTT. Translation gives CASSGNSPLHF.

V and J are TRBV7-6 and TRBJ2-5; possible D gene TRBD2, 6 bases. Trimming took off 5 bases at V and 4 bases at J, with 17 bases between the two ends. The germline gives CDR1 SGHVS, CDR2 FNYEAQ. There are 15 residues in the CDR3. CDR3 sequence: CASSPAPTSRETQYF. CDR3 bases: TGTGCCAGCAGCCCGGCCCCGACTAGTCGAGAGACCCAGTACTTC. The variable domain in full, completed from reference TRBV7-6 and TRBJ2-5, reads GAGVSQSPRYKVTKRGQDVALRCDPISGHVSLYWYRQALGQGPEFLTYFNYEAQQDKSGLPNDRFSAERPEGSISTLTIQRTEQRDSAMYRCASSPAPTSRETQYFGPGTRLLVL.

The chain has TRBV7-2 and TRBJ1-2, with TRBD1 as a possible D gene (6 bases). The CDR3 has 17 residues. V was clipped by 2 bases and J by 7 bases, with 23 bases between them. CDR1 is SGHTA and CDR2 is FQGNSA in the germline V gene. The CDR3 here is CASSLTPITGYVVGYTF. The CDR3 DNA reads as TGTGCCAGCAGCTTAACCCCGATAACAGGGTACGTTGTTGGCTACACCTTC.

The CDR3 nucleotides are TGTGCCATCAGTGAGATAGTCGGGTCGAACACCGGGGAGCTGTTTTTT. It codes for CAISEIVGSNTGELFF. The rearrangement links TRBV10-3 to TRBJ2-2; D is uncertain. Per germline, CDR1 ENHRY and CDR2 SYGVKD. The CDR3 totals 16 residues. V was shortened by 2 bases and J by 0 bases, with 10 bases between the two germline ends.

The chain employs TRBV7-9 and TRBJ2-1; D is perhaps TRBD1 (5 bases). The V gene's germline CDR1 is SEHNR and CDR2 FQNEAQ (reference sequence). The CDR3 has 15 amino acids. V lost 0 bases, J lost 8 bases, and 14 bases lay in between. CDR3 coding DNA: TGTGCCAGCAGCTTAGCCGTGGGGCTTAAGGATGAGCAGTTCTTC. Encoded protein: CASSLAVGLKDEQFF.

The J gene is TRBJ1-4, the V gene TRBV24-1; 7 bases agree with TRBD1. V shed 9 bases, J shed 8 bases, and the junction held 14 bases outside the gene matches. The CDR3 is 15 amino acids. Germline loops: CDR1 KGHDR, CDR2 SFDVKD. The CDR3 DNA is TGTGCCACCGGAGCCGGCCGGGACAGCCAAGAAAAACTGTTTTTT. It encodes CATGAGRDSQEKLFF.

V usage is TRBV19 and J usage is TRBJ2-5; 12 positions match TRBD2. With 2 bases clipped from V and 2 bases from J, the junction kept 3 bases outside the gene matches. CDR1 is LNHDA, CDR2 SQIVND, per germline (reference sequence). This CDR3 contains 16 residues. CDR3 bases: TGTGCCAGTAGTATACGGACTAGCGGGGTTCAAGAGACCCAGTACTTC. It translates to CASSIRTSGVQETQYF.

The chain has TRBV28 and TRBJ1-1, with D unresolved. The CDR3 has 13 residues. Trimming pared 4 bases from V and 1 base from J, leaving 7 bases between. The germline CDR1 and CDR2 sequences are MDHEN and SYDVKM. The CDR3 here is CASSSQRNTEAFF. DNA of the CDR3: TGTGCCAGCAGTTCCCAGCGGAACACTGAAGCTTTCTTT. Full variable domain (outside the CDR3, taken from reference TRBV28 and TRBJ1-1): DVKVTQSSRYLVKRTGEKVFLECVQDMDHENMFWYRQDPGLGLRLIYFSYDVKMKEKGDIPEGYSVSREKKERFSLILESASTNQTSMYLCASSSQRNTEAFFGQGTRLTVV.

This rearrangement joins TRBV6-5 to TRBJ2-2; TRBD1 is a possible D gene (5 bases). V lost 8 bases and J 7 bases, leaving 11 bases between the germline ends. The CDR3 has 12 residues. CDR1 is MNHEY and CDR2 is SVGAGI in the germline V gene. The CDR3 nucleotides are TGTGCCAGCTTGAAGCAGGGCGGGGAGCTGTTTTTT. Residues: CASLKQGGELFF.

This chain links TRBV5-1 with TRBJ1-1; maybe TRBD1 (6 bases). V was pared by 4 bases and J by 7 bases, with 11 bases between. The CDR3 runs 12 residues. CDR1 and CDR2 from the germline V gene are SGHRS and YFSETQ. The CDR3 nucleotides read TGCGCCAGCAGCCCGGACAGTGGTGAAGCTTTCTTT. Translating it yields CASSPDSGEAFF.

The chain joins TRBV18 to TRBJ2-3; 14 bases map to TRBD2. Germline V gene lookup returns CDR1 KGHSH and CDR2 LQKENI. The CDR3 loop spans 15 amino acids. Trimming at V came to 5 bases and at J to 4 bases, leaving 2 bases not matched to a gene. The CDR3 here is CASSSGLAGADTQYF. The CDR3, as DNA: TGTGCCAGCTCATCGGGACTAGCGGGAGCAGATACGCAGTATTTT. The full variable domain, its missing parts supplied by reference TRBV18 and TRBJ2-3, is NAGVMQNPRHLVRRRGQEARLRCSPMKGHSHVYWYRQLPEEGLKFMVYLQKENIIDESGMPKERFSAEFPKEGPSILRIQQVVRGDSAAYFCASSSGLAGADTQYFGPGTRLTVL.